This entry lists 22 T cell receptor beta chains sequenced from one sample in a study of blood T cell repertoires in COVID-19. The repertoire was sequenced with immunoSEQ multiplex PCR; TCRdb's copy has only in-frame clones and lacks some. The table has around 450,000 clones, about 89% seen once. Sequenced input: peripheral blood. All receptors come from a woman aged 25 to 39 with acute or convalescent COVID-19.

This clone came up a few times. The gene calls are TRBV7-9 and TRBJ1-2; no firm D call. The V end lost 1 base, the J end lost 2 bases, and 5 bases lay between the germline ends. Germline CDR1 SEHNR, CDR2 FQNEAQ (reference sequence). The CDR3 sequence is 13 residues long. As DNA, the CDR3 is TGTGCCAGCAGCTTAGGAGGAAACTATGGCTACACCTTC. Translated, it gives CASSLGGNYGYTF. Combining the CDR3 with reference TRBV7-9 and TRBJ1-2 gives the whole variable domain DTGVSQNPRHKITKRGQNVTFRCDPISEHNRLYWYRQTLGQGPEFLTYFQNEAQLEKSRLLSDRFSAERPKGSFSTLEIQRTEQGDSAMYLCASSLGGNYGYTFGSGTRLTVV.

In DNA form, the CDR3 reads TGCAGTGCTAGTGTCGGGAACCTAGGCTACACCTTC. Encoded protein: CSASVGNLGYTF. The chain recombines TRBV20-1 with TRBJ1-2; D not resolved. V lost 3 bases to trimming and J lost 8 bases, with 13 bases between them. The CDR3 runs to 12 residues. The germline CDR1 and CDR2 sequences are DFQATT and SNEGSKA (reference sequence).

The rearrangement joins TRBV5-1 to TRBJ2-5; maybe TRBD1 (6 bases). V lost 0 bases to trimming and J lost 5 bases, with 11 bases between them. The CDR3 runs 14 residues. The germline V gene has CDR1 SGHRS and CDR2 YFSETQ. This CDR3 reads CASSLAGDPETQYF. The DNA for the CDR3 is TGCGCCAGCAGCTTGGCAGGGGATCCGGAGACCCAGTACTTC. The whole variable domain, filled in from reference TRBV5-1 and TRBJ2-5, reads KAGVTQTPRYLIKTRGQQVTLSCSPISGHRSVSWYQQTPGQGLQFLFEYFSETQRNKGNFPGRFSGRQFSNSRSEMNVSTLELGDSALYLCASSLAGDPETQYFGPGTRLLVL.

The CDR3 nucleotides read TGTGCCAGCAGCCACGACAGGGAAATATCAGCCCCCCAGCATTTT. Amino acids: CASSHDREISAPQHF. The chain uses TRBV6-5 and TRBJ1-5; 7 bases are shared with TRBD1. CDR3 length: 15 residues. CDR1 is MNHEY and CDR2 is SVGAGI in the germline V gene. V gave up 6 bases and J gave up 10 bases; unmatched junction bases: 15.

This clone is a singleton in its sample. The V gene is TRBV5-1, the J gene TRBJ1-2; no clear D. Germline assignment: CDR1 SGHRS and CDR2 YFSETQ. V shed 0 bases and J shed 5 bases, with 11 bases lying between them. This CDR3 spans 14 amino acids. The CDR3 loop is CASSLAPGAYGYTF. The CDR3 DNA sequence: TGCGCCAGCAGCTTGGCGCCAGGCGCATATGGCTACACCTTC. Full variable domain (outside the CDR3, taken from reference TRBV5-1 and TRBJ1-2): KAGVTQTPRYLIKTRGQQVTLSCSPISGHRSVSWYQQTPGQGLQFLFEYFSETQRNKGNFPGRFSGRQFSNSRSEMNVSTLELGDSALYLCASSLAPGAYGYTFGSGTRLTVV.

This clone was counted a single time. The gene calls are TRBV13 and TRBJ1-4; 9 bases are a match to TRBD1. The CDR3 runs 18 residues. Germline V gene lookup returns CDR1 PRHDT and CDR2 FYEKMQ (reference sequence). V lost 5 bases, J lost 8 bases, and 18 bases stayed unmatched. The CDR3 region has the DNA TGTGCCAGCAGCCCGGGACAGGGAAGGGGACCGAATGTCGAAAAACTGTTTTTT. It translates to CASSPGQGRGPNVEKLFF.

The rearrangement uses TRBV7-9 and TRBJ2-3; 8 nucleotides line up with TRBD2. The CDR3 loop spans 17 amino acids. V lost 1 base and J lost 6; bases outside the gene matches: 12. CDR1 is SEHNR and CDR2 is FQNEAQ in the germline V gene (reference sequence). CDR3 sequence reads: CASSLDDRRGDRDTQYF. The CDR3 region has the DNA TGTGCCAGCAGCTTAGATGATCGGCGGGGGGATCGGGATACGCAGTATTTT. The variable domain in full, completed from reference TRBV7-9 and TRBJ2-3, reads DTGVSQNPRHKITKRGQNVTFRCDPISEHNRLYWYRQTLGQGPEFLTYFQNEAQLEKSRLLSDRFSAERPKGSFSTLEIQRTEQGDSAMYLCASSLDDRRGDRDTQYFGPGTRLTVL.

The V call is TRBV20-1, the J call TRBJ2-1; D might be TRBD2 (6 bases). From germline, CDR1 is DFQATT and CDR2 SNEGSKA (reference sequence). This CDR3 contains 14 residues. Deletions cut 3 bases from V and 2 bases from J, with 11 bases between. DNA for the CDR3: TGCAGTGCTAGTACGGCGGGGACCTACAATGAGCAGTTCTTC. This codes for CSASTAGTYNEQFF.

The chain recombines TRBV5-6 with TRBJ1-2; 8 bases match TRBD1. The CDR3 covers 14 residues. The V segment lost 5 bases and the J segment 3 bases; nucleotides outside the gene matches: 6. Per germline, CDR1 SGHDT and CDR2 YYEEEE. CDR3 residues: CASRGRDRYYGYTF. CDR3 sequence (DNA): TGTGCCAGCAGGGGCCGGGACAGGTACTATGGCTACACCTTC.

This chain links TRBV29-1 with TRBJ1-1; no clear D gene. CDR1 SQVTM and CDR2 ANQGSEA come from the germline V gene. Trimming shortened V by 2 bases and J by 5 bases, and 15 bases separated the two germline ends. The length of the CDR3 is 14 residues. The CDR3, as DNA: TGCAGCGTTGAATGGAACGGGTTAGTGACTGAAGCTTTCTTT. Translation: CSVEWNGLVTEAFF.

DNA for the CDR3: TGTGCCAGCAGTGAAACTATAAATGAGCAGTTCTTC. Protein sequence: CASSETINEQFF. This chain connects TRBV6-1 to TRBJ2-1; D is unresolved. Germline loops: CDR1 MNHNS, CDR2 SASEGT. Deletions cut 2 bases from V and 7 bases from J, with 6 bases between. The CDR3 is made up of 12 amino acids.

The chain carries TRBV5-6 and TRBJ2-3; 7 nucleotides line up with TRBD1. V shed 5 bases, J shed 4 bases, and the junction held 7 bases outside the gene matches. CDR1 is SGHDT and CDR2 is YYEEEE in the germline V gene. The CDR3 has 14 amino acids. CDR3 in amino acids: CASSRTTGADTQYF. The DNA of the CDR3 is TGTGCCAGCAGTCGAACAACAGGGGCAGATACGCAGTATTTT. The full variable domain, in which reference TRBV5-6 and TRBJ2-3 provide the parts outside the CDR3, is DAGVTQSPTHLIKTRGQQVTLRCSPKSGHDTVSWYQQALGQGPQFIFQYYEEEERQRGNFPDRFSGHQFPNYSSELNVNALLLGDSALYLCASSRTTGADTQYFGPGTRLTVL.

This clone was detected only once. V and J are TRBV9 and TRBJ2-1; 8 bases match TRBD1. Germline V gene data show CDR1 as SGDLS and CDR2 as YYNGEE. The V segment lost 5 bases and the J segment 8 bases; nucleotides outside the gene matches: 6. The CDR3 runs 13 residues. Here the CDR3 DNA reads TGTGCCAGCAGTCGGACAGGGCTTGATGAGCAGTTCTTC. It translates to CASSRTGLDEQFF.

This clone was recorded a few times. J is TRBJ1-3 and V is TRBV5-1; perhaps TRBD1 as D (6 bases). The CDR3 runs 17 residues. CDR1 and CDR2 (germline): SGHRS, YFSETQ. V was trimmed by 4 bases and J by 0 bases, leaving 17 bases between them. The CDR3 protein is CASSPTAGAPSGNTIYF. The CDR3 DNA reads TGCGCCAGCAGCCCCACCGCGGGGGCCCCCTCTGGAAACACCATATATTTT.

The chain is built from TRBV2 and TRBJ1-4; weak D call: TRBD1 (6 bases). CDR1 is SNHLY and CDR2 is FYNNEI in the germline V gene. CDR3 size: 13 residues. The ends were cut back, 10 bases at V and 0 bases at J, with 9 bases in the middle. The CDR3 sequence: CATRQATNEKLFF. The CDR3 coding sequence is TGTGCCACAAGACAGGCAACTAATGAAAAACTGTTTTTT.

The chain carries TRBV4-1 and TRBJ2-5, with TRBD2 matching over 7 bases. Germline-derived CDR1 and CDR2 are MGHRA and YSYEKL. CDR3 length: 18 amino acids. With 2 bases clipped from V and 4 bases from J, the junction kept 16 bases outside the gene matches. The CDR3 sequence: CASSQPGRAGPRSETQYF. As DNA, the CDR3 is TGCGCCAGCAGCCAACCGGGGAGGGCGGGGCCGAGATCAGAGACCCAGTACTTC.

This chain connects TRBV2 to TRBJ2-1; tentatively, D is TRBD2 (7 bases). Germline V lookup: CDR1 SNHLY, CDR2 FYNNEI. This CDR3 contains 15 residues. With 1 base removed from V and 6 bases from J, the gap between germline ends came to 13 bases. The CDR3 region has the DNA TGTGCCAGCAGTGAAGGCGGGGGCCTCAGCAATGAGCAGTTCTTC. This codes for CASSEGGGLSNEQFF.

The chain couples TRBV9 to TRBJ1-3, with D maybe TRBD1 (6 bases). This CDR3 is built from 18 residues. Trimming removed 0 bases from V and 0 bases from J, with 16 bases in between. Germline CDR1 reads SGDLS; CDR2 reads YYNGEE. This CDR3 is CASSVAGGAASSGNTIYF. The CDR3, as DNA: TGTGCCAGCAGCGTAGCCGGGGGGGCGGCGTCCTCTGGAAACACCATATATTTT.

The gene calls are TRBV5-1 and TRBJ1-5; tentative D call: TRBD1 (6 bases). Germline lookup yields CDR1 SGHRS and CDR2 YFSETQ. This CDR3 contains 15 residues. V gave up 2 bases and J gave up 4 bases, with 13 bases separating them. The CDR3: CASSLSGQMNQPQHF. The CDR3 nucleotides read TGCGCCAGCAGCTTATCTGGACAGATGAATCAGCCCCAGCATTTT.

CDR3 loop: CATSEIGGEGEKLFF. DNA for the CDR3: TGTGCCACCAGTGAGATTGGGGGGGAGGGTGAAAAACTGTTTTTT. The chain combines TRBV24-1 with TRBJ1-4, with D maybe TRBD1 (5 bases). The length of the CDR3 is 15 residues. V dropped 4 bases and J dropped 7 bases, with 15 bases sitting between them. CDR1 is KGHDR and CDR2 is SFDVKD in the germline V gene.

The sample holds many counts of this clone. The same CDR3 arises from other DNA sequences in this sample as well. This CDR3 is CASSQDLGGVDYGYTF. The DNA for the CDR3 is TGTGCCAGCAGCCAAGATTTAGGGGGGGTCGACTATGGCTACACCTTC. The J gene is TRBJ1-2, the V gene TRBV3-1 (or the pseudogene TRBV3-2); TRBD1 might be the D (6 bases). V lost 0 bases and J lost 3, with 14 bases in between. From germline, CDR1 is LGHDT and CDR2 YNNKEL (reference sequence). This CDR3 contains 16 residues.

This rearrangement joins TRBV7-9 to TRBJ2-5; no clear D gene. V lost 6 bases and J lost 3, with 14 bases in between. Germline lookup yields CDR1 SEHNR and CDR2 FQNEAQ (reference sequence). CDR3 length: 14 amino acids. CDR3 residues: CASSRLGAEETQYF. The CDR3, as DNA: TGTGCCAGCAGTAGGTTAGGCGCGGAAGAGACCCAGTACTTC.